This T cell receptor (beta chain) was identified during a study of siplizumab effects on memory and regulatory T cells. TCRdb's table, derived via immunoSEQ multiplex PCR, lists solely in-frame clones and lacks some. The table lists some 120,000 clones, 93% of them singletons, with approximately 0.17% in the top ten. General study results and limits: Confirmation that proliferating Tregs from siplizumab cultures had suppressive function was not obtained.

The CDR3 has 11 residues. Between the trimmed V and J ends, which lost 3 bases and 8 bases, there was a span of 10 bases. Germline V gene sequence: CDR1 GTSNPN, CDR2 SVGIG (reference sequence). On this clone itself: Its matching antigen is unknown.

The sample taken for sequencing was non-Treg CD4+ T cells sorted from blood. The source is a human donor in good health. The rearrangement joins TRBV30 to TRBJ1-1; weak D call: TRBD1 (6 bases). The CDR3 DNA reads TGTGCCTGGAGGGGTACAGGGGAAGCTTTCTTT. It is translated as CAWRGTGEAFF.